The T cell receptor (beta chain) described here comes from a study of follicular helper T cells after annual influenza vaccination. General study findings and limits: ICOS-CD38- cTfh most often held earlier Day 7 ICOS+CD38+ clones.

Worth noting for this clone: Its antigen remains unidentified.

The assay was immunoSEQ multiplex PCR, and TCRdb's table has in-frame clones only and misses some. The sample shows over 25,000 clones, about 82% of them seen only once. This CDR3 has 12 amino acids. V gave up 11 bases and J gave up 5 bases, with 10 bases separating them. Germline V lookup: CDR1 ENHRY, CDR2 SYGVKD. Described time point: 2014-2015 season, pre-vaccination. Blood volume per time point ranged from about 35 to 100 mL. Cells are cTfh (non-naive CD4+CXCR5+PD-1+), split by ICOS and CD38 into double-positive or double-negative. V usage is TRBV10-3 and J usage is TRBJ1-6, with D unresolved. This sample comprised CXCR5+ CD38- circulating T follicular helper cells from blood, obtained on the day of influenza vaccination. The sample's subset: circulating Tfh, non-naive CD4+CXCR5+PD-1+ (ICOS+CD38+ or ICOS-CD38-). This TCR was sampled from an adult who received the influenza vaccine. In DNA form, the CDR3 reads TGTGCCGCCACCGGGGATAATTCACCCCTCCACTTT. This gives the protein CAATGDNSPLHF.